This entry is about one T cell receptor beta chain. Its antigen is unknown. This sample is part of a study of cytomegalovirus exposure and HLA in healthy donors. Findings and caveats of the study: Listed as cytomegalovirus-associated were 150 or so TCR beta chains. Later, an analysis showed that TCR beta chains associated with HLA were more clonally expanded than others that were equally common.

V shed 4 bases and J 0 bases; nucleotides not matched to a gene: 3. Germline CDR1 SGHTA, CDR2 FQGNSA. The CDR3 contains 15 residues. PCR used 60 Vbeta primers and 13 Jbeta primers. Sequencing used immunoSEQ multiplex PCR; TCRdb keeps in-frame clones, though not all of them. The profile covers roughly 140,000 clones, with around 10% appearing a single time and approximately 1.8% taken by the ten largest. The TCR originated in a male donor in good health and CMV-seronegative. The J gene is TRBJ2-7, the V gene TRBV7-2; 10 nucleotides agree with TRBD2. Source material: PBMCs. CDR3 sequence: CASSSSGRASYEQYF. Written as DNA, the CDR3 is TGTGCCAGCAGCTCCAGCGGGAGGGCCTCCTACGAGCAGTACTTC.